Shown below are 27 T cell receptor beta chains from a single sample sequenced in a study of response to subunit inactivated influenza vaccine. MiXCR, applied by TCRdb to the RT-PCR reads, yields one record per CDR3 protein. Of more than 600,000 distinct CDR3 sequences listed, about a fifth are singletons. This specimen was PBMCs from blood, taken less than 6 days after vaccination. All receptors derive from a man aged 50 to 59 who received an inactivated influenza vaccine.

The chain employs TRBV12-3 or TRBV12-4 and TRBJ2-7; D unresolved. The CDR3 length is 15 residues. V gave up 5 bases and J gave up 3 bases, with 17 bases separating them. The CDR3 region has the DNA TGTGCCAGCAGTCAGGACGGCCATAGCATCTACGAGCAGTACTTC. Translated: CASSQDGHSIYEQYF.

This clonotype was counted a few times. The V and J genes are TRBV5-1 and TRBJ2-5; D not resolved. V was trimmed by 4 bases and J by 3 bases, leaving 10 bases between them. Germline V gene lookup returns CDR1 SGHRS and CDR2 YFSETQ. The CDR3 sequence is 13 residues long. DNA of the CDR3: TGCGCCAGCAGCCCCAGACGCGAAGAGACCCAGTACTTC. Translated: CASSPRREETQYF. The full variable domain, in which reference TRBV5-1 and TRBJ2-5 provide the parts outside the CDR3, is KAGVTQTPRYLIKTRGQQVTLSCSPISGHRSVSWYQQTPGQGLQFLFEYFSETQRNKGNFPGRFSGRQFSNSRSEMNVSTLELGDSALYLCASSPRREETQYFGPGTRLLVL.

Ten or more counts support this clonotype. This rearrangement joins TRBV24-1 to TRBJ1-5, with a weak D call TRBD1 (5 bases). CDR1 and CDR2 from the germline V gene are KGHDR and SFDVKD. The CDR3 covers 14 residues. Trimming shortened V by 5 bases and J by 6 bases, and 13 bases separated the two germline ends. The DNA of the CDR3 is TGTGCCACCAGTGGTCAAGGGGTCAGTCAGCCCCAGCATTTT. It encodes CATSGQGVSQPQHF.

This clonotype was detected a few times. The chain is built from TRBV28 and TRBJ1-2; D is uncertain. Trimming cost V 2 bases and J 4 bases, with 8 bases left between them. This CDR3 is 13 amino acids long. From germline, CDR1 is MDHEN and CDR2 SYDVKM. The CDR3 protein is CASSLGESYGYTF. Here the CDR3 DNA reads TGTGCCAGCAGTTTAGGAGAGAGCTATGGCTACACCTTC.

The rearrangement uses TRBV4-1 and TRBJ2-3, with 8 nucleotides matching TRBD2. This CDR3 is built from 16 residues. V shed 2 bases and J 8 bases; nucleotides not matched to a gene: 12. In germline, CDR1 is MGHRA, CDR2 YSYEKL. CDR3 coding DNA: TGCGCCAGCAGCCAACTTACTAGCGGTGGAGGTTTTACGCAGTATTTT. It specifies CASSQLTSGGGFTQYF.

V gene TRBV20-1 combines with J gene TRBJ2-2, with a possible D match to TRBD1 (5 bases). Germline CDR1 is DFQATT and CDR2 is SNEGSKA (reference sequence). V shed 2 bases and J shed 6 bases, with 10 bases lying between them. There are 13 residues in the CDR3. The DNA for the CDR3 is TGCAGTGCTAGAAAGGGGTATGCCGGGGAGCTGTTTTTT. As protein: CSARKGYAGELFF.

V and J are TRBV4-2 and TRBJ2-5, with D perhaps TRBD2 (5 bases). Deletions cut 2 bases from V and 3 bases from J, with 16 bases between. The CDR3 covers 16 residues. Germline V gene sequence: CDR1 LGHNA, CDR2 YNFKEQ. CDR3 residues: CASSQNPAAPKETQYF. CDR3 nucleotides: TGTGCCAGCAGCCAAAATCCAGCGGCGCCCAAAGAGACCCAGTACTTC.

This clonotype was seen a handful of times. The J gene is TRBJ2-2, the V gene TRBV7-9; 14 bases are shared with TRBD2. Trimming took 4 bases from V and 4 from J; bases not matched to a gene: 5. The CDR3 is 17 amino acids. The germline V gene has CDR1 SEHNR and CDR2 FQNEAQ (reference sequence). The CDR3 loop reads CASSSPGTSGGTGELFF. CDR3 sequence (DNA): TGTGCCAGCAGCTCTCCTGGGACTAGCGGGGGCACCGGGGAGCTGTTTTTT.

This clonotype has more than one count but fewer than ten. This chain joins TRBV20-1 and TRBJ2-5; 13 nucleotides line up with TRBD2. The ends lost 4 bases at V and 0 bases at J; junction bases unmatched: 2. In germline, CDR1 is DFQATT, CDR2 SNEGSKA (reference sequence). The CDR3 is 15 residues long. CDR3 region: CSAKGTSGNQETQYF. In nucleotides, the CDR3 is TGCAGTGCTAAAGGGACTAGCGGGAACCAAGAGACCCAGTACTTC.

The rearrangement links TRBV10-2 to TRBJ2-1, with 15 nucleotides matching TRBD2. This CDR3 comprises 16 residues. With 4 bases clipped from V and 7 bases from J, the junction kept 5 bases outside the gene matches. Germline values: CDR1 WSHSY, CDR2 SAAADI. CDR3: CASSGTSGGVMNEQFF. For the CDR3, the DNA is TGCGCCAGCAGTGGGACTAGCGGGGGGGTTATGAATGAGCAGTTCTTC.

This chain uses TRBV18 with TRBJ2-7, with a tentative D call TRBD1 (6 bases). Trimming removed 4 bases from V and 2 bases from J, with 9 bases in between. This CDR3 comprises 13 residues. Germline lookup yields CDR1 KGHSH and CDR2 LQKENI. CDR3 residues: CASSQGVTYEQYF. CDR3 nucleotides: TGTGCCAGCTCACAGGGGGTAACCTACGAGCAGTACTTC.

Written as DNA, the CDR3 is TGTGCCAGCAGTTACAATCCTCGTGAGCCCCAGCATTTT. Amino acid sequence: CASSYNPREPQHF. V gene TRBV6-5 combines with J gene TRBJ1-5, with D unresolved. There are 13 residues in the CDR3. Per the germline V gene, CDR1 is MNHEY and CDR2 is SVGAGI. V lost 2 bases and J lost 8, with 10 bases in between.

This clonotype was picked up many times. The chain combines TRBV7-2 with TRBJ2-2; D is undetermined. The length of the CDR3 is 13 residues. V was pared by 6 bases and J by 5 bases, with 10 bases between. Germline V lookup: CDR1 SGHTA, CDR2 FQGNSA. The CDR3 loop reads CASSLARTGELFF. CDR3 sequence (DNA): TGTGCCAGCAGTTTGGCACGAACCGGGGAGCTGTTTTTT.

This clonotype came up many times. The chain combines TRBV7-9 with TRBJ2-3; D gene ambiguous. Trimming cost V 5 bases and J 3 bases, with 18 bases left between them. CDR1 is SEHNR, CDR2 FQNEAQ, per germline (reference sequence). This CDR3 region has 16 residues. The CDR3 is CASSPPLPGSTDTQYF. The CDR3 DNA is TGTGCCAGCAGCCCCCCCCTGCCGGGCTCGACAGATACGCAGTATTTT.

This clonotype came up a few times. The V gene is TRBV7-2, the J gene TRBJ1-2; perhaps TRBD1 as D (5 bases). The CDR3 spans 16 residues. Germline CDR1 and CDR2: SGHTA and FQGNSA. V gave up 6 bases and J gave up 4 bases, with 21 bases separating them. The CDR3 DNA sequence: TGTGCCAGCAGTCTACGCCCTCCCAGGGTTGTCTATGGCTACACCTTC. This translates into CASSLRPPRVVYGYTF. Filled out from reference TRBV7-2 and TRBJ1-2, the complete variable domain reads GAGVSQSPSNKVTEKGKDVELRCDPISGHTALYWYRQSLGQGLEFLIYFQGNSAPDKSGLPSDRFSAERTGGSVSTLTIQRTQQEDSAVYLCASSLRPPRVVYGYTFGSGTRLTVV.

The V call is TRBV5-1, the J call TRBJ1-2, with TRBD1 matching over 11 bases. Losses at the gene ends were 4 bases for V and 6 bases for J; bases not matched to a gene: 8. This CDR3 contains 15 residues. Germline V gives CDR1 SGHRS, CDR2 YFSETQ. CDR3 in amino acids: CASSASGTGGHGYTF. CDR3 coding DNA: TGCGCCAGCAGCGCCTCCGGGACAGGGGGACATGGCTACACCTTC.

This clonotype was detected many times. The chain is built from TRBV4-2 and TRBJ1-2; tentatively, D is TRBD1 (6 bases). V lost 1 base to trimming and J lost 4 bases, with 10 bases between them. The CDR3 is 14 residues long. CDR1 and CDR2 (germline): LGHNA, YNFKEQ. The CDR3 loop is CASSQVGGSYGYTF. The CDR3 DNA sequence: TGTGCCAGCAGCCAAGTAGGGGGAAGCTATGGCTACACCTTC.

This clonotype was detected only a few times. J is TRBJ2-2 and V is TRBV10-3; TRBD2 agrees at 11 bases. V gave up 2 bases and J gave up 6 bases; unmatched junction bases: 8. Germline-derived CDR1 and CDR2 are ENHRY and SYGVKD. The CDR3 runs 17 residues. CDR3 region: CAISELVSGRAAGELFF. The CDR3 DNA reads as TGTGCCATCAGTGAGCTCGTTAGCGGGAGGGCCGCCGGGGAGCTGTTTTTT.

This clonotype occurred a few times. The chain uses TRBV3-1 and TRBJ2-7; 12 bases align to TRBD2. V dropped 1 base and J dropped 8; count of bases not matched to a gene: 3. Germline values: CDR1 LGHDT, CDR2 YNNKEL (reference sequence). The CDR3 has 14 amino acids. For the CDR3, the DNA is TGTGCCAGCAGCCAAGCCGGACTAGCGGGACAGCAGTACTTC. Its protein is CASSQAGLAGQQYF.

V gene TRBV6-2 or TRBV6-3 combines with J gene TRBJ2-1; D call uncertain. The germline CDR1 and CDR2 sequences are MNHEY and SVGEGT. V lost 0 bases to trimming and J lost 0 bases, with 9 bases between them. CDR3 length equals 16 residues. The CDR3 sequence is CASSYSSLYSYNEQFF. The CDR3 DNA reads TGTGCCAGCAGTTACTCGAGCCTTTACTCCTACAATGAGCAGTTCTTC.

This clonotype turned up a few times. The chain is built from TRBV12-3 or TRBV12-4 and TRBJ2-3; 7 bases fit TRBD1. Germline trimming cut 5 bases from V and 2 bases from J; bases unmatched to any gene: 7. The CDR3 contains 15 residues. Here the CDR3 reads CASSTGVPPTDTQYF. CDR3 in DNA: TGTGCCAGCAGTACAGGGGTGCCCCCCACAGATACGCAGTATTTT.

This clonotype has ten or more counts. The chain couples TRBV20-1 to TRBJ2-7; possibly TRBD1 for D (6 bases). Germline V lookup: CDR1 DFQATT, CDR2 SNEGSKA (reference sequence). V lost 7 bases to trimming and J lost 3 bases, with 10 bases between them. This CDR3 has 11 residues. Here the CDR3 DNA reads TGCAGTGTAAGAGGGGGCTACGAGCAGTACTTC. It translates to CSVRGGYEQYF.

This clonotype was seen only a few times. The V call is TRBV6-1, the J call TRBJ2-3; TRBD1 might be the D (5 bases). The CDR3 is 17 residues long. The germline V gene encodes CDR1 MNHNS and CDR2 SASEGT. The V end lost 6 bases, the J end lost 1 base, and 20 bases lay between the germline ends. In nucleotides, the CDR3 is TGTGCCAGCAGCCACCCCCAGGACAACCCGCGCACAGATACGCAGTATTTT. Translation: CASSHPQDNPRTDTQYF.

The genes are TRBV29-1 and TRBJ2-3, with D tentatively TRBD1 (6 bases). The ends were cut back, 2 bases at V and 0 bases at J, with 12 bases in the middle. CDR1 SQVTM and CDR2 ANQGSEA come from the germline V gene. The CDR3 has 15 residues. In DNA, the CDR3 is TGCAGCGTTGAAAAGCCAGGGGCTAGCACAGATACGCAGTATTTT. Its protein is CSVEKPGASTDTQYF.

This clonotype was observed a few times. The genes are TRBV3-1 and TRBJ2-1; D not certain. Germline V lookup: CDR1 LGHDT, CDR2 YNNKEL (reference sequence). The CDR3 length is 15 residues. The germline V and J ends were trimmed by 2 bases and 9 bases, with 17 bases remaining between them. This CDR3 reads CASSQRPASRLEQFF. CDR3 coding DNA: TGTGCCAGCAGCCAACGCCCGGCCTCTCGCCTTGAGCAGTTCTTC.

The chain links TRBV20-1 to TRBJ2-3, with 8 nucleotides matching TRBD2. CDR3 length: 14 residues. J was trimmed by 4 bases and V by 5 bases; bases with no gene match: 8. Germline-derived CDR1 and CDR2 are DFQATT and SNEGSKA (reference sequence). The CDR3 is CSAPREGLSDTQYF. For the CDR3, the DNA is TGCAGTGCTCCCCGGGAGGGCCTATCAGATACGCAGTATTTT.

This clonotype has only a few counts. This chain links TRBV6-5 with TRBJ2-1, with 9 positions matching TRBD2. This CDR3 contains 14 residues. The V gene's germline CDR1 is MNHEY and CDR2 SVGAGI. The J segment lost 10 bases and the V segment lost 2 bases, leaving 6 bases of the junction unmatched. CDR3 coding DNA: TGTGCCAGCAGTTACCGTAGCGGGAGTGGAGAGCAGTTCTTC. Translating it yields CASSYRSGSGEQFF.